This TCR beta chain was retrieved from a study of blood T cell repertoires in COVID-19. Overall study context: From the United States, Italy and Spain came samples of acute and convalescent COVID-19.

The CDR3 has 12 residues. Trimming shortened V by 6 bases and J by 4 bases, and 7 bases separated the two germline ends. Germline values: CDR1 SGHTA, CDR2 FQGNSA. This study enrolled people aged about 18 to 90 from under 25 US geographic areas. Donors in Cohort 3 who had recovered were those with two negative PCRs, healthcare professional clearance, or resolution of their symptoms. In the authors' workflow: Reference gene primer amplification gave estimated nucleated cell counts. TCRdb's table, derived via immunoSEQ multiplex PCR, lists solely in-frame clones and lacks some. The V and J calls and the clone size are those of that table, but D and trimming were determined from the DNA. Of about 310,000 clones listed, roughly 89% are singletons.

Sequencing input: PBMCs or T cells enriched from blood (not recorded which). The chain combines TRBV7-2 with TRBJ2-1; D remains unclear. The TCR sequence derives from a woman in her twenties or thirties who had recovered from COVID-19. The chain's CDR3 is CASSQQYNEQFF. CDR3 DNA: TGTGCCAGCAGTCAACAGTACAATGAGCAGTTCTTC.